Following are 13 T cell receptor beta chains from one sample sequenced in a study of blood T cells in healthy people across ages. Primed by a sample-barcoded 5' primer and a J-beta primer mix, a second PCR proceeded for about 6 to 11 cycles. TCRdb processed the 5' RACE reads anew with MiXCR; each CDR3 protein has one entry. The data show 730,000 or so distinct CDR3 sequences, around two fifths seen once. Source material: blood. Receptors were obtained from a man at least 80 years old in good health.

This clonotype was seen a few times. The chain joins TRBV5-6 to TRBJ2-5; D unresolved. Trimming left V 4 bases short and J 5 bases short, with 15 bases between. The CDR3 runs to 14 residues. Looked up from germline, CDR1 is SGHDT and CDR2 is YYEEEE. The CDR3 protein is CASSPLSRVETQYF. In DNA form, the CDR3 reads TGTGCCAGCAGCCCCTTGAGTAGGGTGGAGACCCAGTACTTC.

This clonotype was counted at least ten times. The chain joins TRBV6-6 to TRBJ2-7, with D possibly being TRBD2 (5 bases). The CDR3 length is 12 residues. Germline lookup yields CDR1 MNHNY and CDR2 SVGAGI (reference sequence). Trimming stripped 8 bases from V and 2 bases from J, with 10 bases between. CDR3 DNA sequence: TGTGCCAGCGGACCGGGAACCTACGAGCAGTACTTC. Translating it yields CASGPGTYEQYF.

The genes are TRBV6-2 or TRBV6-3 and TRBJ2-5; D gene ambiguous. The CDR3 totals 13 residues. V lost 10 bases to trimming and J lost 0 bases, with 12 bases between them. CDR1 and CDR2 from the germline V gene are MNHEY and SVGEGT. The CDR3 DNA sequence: TGTGCCATCCAGCCCAGGTACCAAGAGACCCAGTACTTC. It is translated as CAIQPRYQETQYF.

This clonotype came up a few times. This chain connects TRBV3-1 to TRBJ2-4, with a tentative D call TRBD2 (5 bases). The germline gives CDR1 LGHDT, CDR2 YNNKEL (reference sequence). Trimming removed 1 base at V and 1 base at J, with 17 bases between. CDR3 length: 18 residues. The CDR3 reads CASSQVQNQEVAKNIQYF. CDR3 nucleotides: TGTGCCAGCAGCCAAGTACAAAATCAGGAGGTGGCCAAAAACATTCAGTACTTC.

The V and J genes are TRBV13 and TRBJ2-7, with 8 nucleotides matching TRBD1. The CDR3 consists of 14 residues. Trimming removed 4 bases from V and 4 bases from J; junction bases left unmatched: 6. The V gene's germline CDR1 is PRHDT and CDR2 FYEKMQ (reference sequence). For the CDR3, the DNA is TGTGCCAGCAGCTCCAGGGGGCGCCTATACGAGCAGTACTTC. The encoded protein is CASSSRGRLYEQYF.

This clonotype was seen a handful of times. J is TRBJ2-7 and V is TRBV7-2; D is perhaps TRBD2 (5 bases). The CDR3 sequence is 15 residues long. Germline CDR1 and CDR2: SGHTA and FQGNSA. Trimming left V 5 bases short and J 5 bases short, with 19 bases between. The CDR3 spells CASSAALATKNEQYF. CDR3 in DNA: TGTGCCAGCAGCGCCGCGTTAGCGACAAAAAACGAGCAGTACTTC. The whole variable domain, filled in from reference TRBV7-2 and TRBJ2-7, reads GAGVSQSPSNKVTEKGKDVELRCDPISGHTALYWYRQSLGQGLEFLIYFQGNSAPDKSGLPSDRFSAERTGGSVSTLTIQRTQQEDSAVYLCASSAALATKNEQYFGPGTRLTVT.

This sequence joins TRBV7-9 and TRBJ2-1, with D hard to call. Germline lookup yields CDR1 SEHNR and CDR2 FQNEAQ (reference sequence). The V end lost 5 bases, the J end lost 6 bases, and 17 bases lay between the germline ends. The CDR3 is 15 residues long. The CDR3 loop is CASSPEPGSANEQFF. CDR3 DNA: TGTGCCAGCAGCCCTGAGCCAGGATCGGCCAATGAGCAGTTCTTC.

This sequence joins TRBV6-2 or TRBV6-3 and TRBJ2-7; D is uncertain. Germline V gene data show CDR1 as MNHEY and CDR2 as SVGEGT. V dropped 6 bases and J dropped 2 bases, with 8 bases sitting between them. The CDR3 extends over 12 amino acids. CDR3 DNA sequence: TGTGCCAGCAGCCGTCCGGCCTACGAGCAGTACTTC. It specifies CASSRPAYEQYF.

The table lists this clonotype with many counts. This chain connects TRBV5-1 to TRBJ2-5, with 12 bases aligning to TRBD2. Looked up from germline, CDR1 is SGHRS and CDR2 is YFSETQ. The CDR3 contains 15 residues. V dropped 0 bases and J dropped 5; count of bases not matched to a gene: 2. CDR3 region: CASSLELAGGETQYF. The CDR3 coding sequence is TGCGCCAGCAGCTTGGAACTAGCGGGGGGCGAGACCCAGTACTTC.

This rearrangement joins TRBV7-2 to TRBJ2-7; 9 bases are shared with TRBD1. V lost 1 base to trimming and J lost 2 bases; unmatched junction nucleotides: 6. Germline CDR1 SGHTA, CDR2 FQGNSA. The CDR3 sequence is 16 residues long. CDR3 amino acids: CASSLGGTGYAYEQYF. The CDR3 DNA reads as TGTGCCAGCAGCTTAGGAGGGACAGGGTACGCCTACGAGCAGTACTTC.

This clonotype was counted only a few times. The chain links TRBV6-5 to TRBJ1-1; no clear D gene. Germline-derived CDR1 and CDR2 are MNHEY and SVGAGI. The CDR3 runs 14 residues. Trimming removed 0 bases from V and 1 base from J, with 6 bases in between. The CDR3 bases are TGTGCCAGCAGTTACTCGGGCAGGAACACTGAAGCTTTCTTT. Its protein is CASSYSGRNTEAFF.

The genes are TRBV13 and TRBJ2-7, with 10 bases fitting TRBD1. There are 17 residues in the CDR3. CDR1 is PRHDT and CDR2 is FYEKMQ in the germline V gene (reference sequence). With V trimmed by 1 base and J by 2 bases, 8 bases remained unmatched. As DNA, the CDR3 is TGTGCCAGCAGCTTAGTATCTCGGGGACAGGGGACCTACGAGCAGTACTTC. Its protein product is CASSLVSRGQGTYEQYF.

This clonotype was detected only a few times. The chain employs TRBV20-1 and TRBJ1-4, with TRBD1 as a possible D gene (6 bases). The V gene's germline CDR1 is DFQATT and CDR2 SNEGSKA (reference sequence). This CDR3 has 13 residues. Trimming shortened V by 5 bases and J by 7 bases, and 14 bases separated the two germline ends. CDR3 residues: CSAATGAGEKLFF. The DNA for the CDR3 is TGCAGTGCTGCGACGGGGGCAGGTGAAAAACTGTTTTTT.